This T cell receptor beta chain stems from a study of cytomegalovirus exposure and HLA in healthy donors. Study background: The same platform used for the approximately 670 first-cohort repertoires was also used for the 100 to 150 validation repertoires, as a later analysis reported.

The CDR3 consists of 17 residues. Germline V CDR1 and CDR2: MNHEY, SMNVEV (reference sequence). V was clipped by 4 bases and J by 3 bases, with 20 bases between them. Data came from immunoSEQ multiplex PCR; TCRdb stores just in-frame clones and leaves some out. The sample includes about 78,000 clones, about 96% of them seen just once. For this clone: Its antigen is not known.

The study, taken as a whole, reports: Cytomegalovirus status was reportedly diagnosed by the classifier with high specificity and sensitivity. Subsequent analysis showed first-cohort TCR clusters tending to co-occur in roughly 130 validation repertoires. Researchers catalogued about 150 TCR beta chains as cytomegalovirus-associated.

Sequenced material: PBMCs. This chain uses TRBV27 with TRBJ2-3, with a weak D call TRBD1 (6 bases). The TCR originated in a man younger than 35 in good health and CMV-seropositive. The CDR3 DNA is TGTGCCAGCAGTTCTTACAGGGCAGAAGCTTATACAGATACGCAGTATTTT. Protein product: CASSSYRAEAYTDTQYF.